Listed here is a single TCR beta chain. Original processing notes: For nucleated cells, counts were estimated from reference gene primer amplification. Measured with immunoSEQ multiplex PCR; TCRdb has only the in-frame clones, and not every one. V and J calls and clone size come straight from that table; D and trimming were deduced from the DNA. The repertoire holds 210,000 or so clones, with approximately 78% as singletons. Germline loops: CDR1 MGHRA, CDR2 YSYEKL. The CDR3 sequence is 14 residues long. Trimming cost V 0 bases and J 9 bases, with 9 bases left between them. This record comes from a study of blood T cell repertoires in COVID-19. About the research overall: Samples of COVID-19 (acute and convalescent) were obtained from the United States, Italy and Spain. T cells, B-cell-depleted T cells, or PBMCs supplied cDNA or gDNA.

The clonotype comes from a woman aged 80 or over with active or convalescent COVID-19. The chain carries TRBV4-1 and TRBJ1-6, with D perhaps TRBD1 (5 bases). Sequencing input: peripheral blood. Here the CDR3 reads CASSQDLRGSPLHF. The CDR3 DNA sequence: TGCGCCAGCAGCCAAGATCTAAGGGGTTCACCCCTCCACTTT.